A single TCR beta chain is shown here with its context. These data are taken from a study of identical twins. MiXCR, run by TCRdb on the 5' RACE reads, gives a single entry per CDR3 protein. The sample lists approximately 490,000 distinct CDR3 sequences, around 24% occurring once. The sample was also linked to a second study, of yellow fever vaccine responses in identical twins. From that second work: Twins' vaccine T cell response reportedly gave the appearance of partial convergence and partial personalization.

Material: CD4+ T cells sorted from blood. The sequence was collected from a woman aged 18-29 years in good health.

CDR3 DNA sequence: TGTGCCAGCACCACTGGAGCGGGGGGGCTAAACAATGAGCAGTTCTTC. Protein product: CASTTGAGGLNNEQFF. The chain is built from TRBV27 and TRBJ2-1; 10 nucleotides line up with TRBD2. CDR3 size: 16 residues. The germline V gene has CDR1 MNHEY and CDR2 SMNVEV (reference sequence). J was trimmed by 5 bases and V by 7 bases; bases with no gene match: 11.